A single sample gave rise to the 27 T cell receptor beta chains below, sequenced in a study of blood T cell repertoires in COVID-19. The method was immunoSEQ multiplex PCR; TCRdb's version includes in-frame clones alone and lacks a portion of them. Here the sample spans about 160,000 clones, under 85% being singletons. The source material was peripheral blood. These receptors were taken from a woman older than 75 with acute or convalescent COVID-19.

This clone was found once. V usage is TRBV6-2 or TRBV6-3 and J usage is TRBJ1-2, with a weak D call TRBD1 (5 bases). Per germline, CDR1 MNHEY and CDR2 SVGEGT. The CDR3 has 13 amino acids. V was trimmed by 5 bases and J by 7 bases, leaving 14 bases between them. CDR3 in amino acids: CASSPMGPFGYTF. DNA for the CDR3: TGTGCCAGCAGTCCGATGGGGCCTTTTGGCTACACCTTC.

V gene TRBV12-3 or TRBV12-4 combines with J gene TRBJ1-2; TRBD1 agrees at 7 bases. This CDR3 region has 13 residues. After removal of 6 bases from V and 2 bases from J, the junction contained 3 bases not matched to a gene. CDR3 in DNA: TGTGCCAGCAGGCTACAGGGGAACTATGGCTACACCTTC. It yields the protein CASRLQGNYGYTF.

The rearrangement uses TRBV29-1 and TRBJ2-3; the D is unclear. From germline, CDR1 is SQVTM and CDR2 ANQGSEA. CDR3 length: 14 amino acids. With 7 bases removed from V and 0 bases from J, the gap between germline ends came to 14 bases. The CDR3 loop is CSARSGTSTDTQYF. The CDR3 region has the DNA TGCAGCGCCCGCTCAGGAACTAGCACAGATACGCAGTATTTT.

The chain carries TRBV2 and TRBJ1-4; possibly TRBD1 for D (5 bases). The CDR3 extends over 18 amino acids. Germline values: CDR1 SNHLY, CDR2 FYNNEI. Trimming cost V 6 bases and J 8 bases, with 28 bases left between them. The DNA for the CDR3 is TGTGCCAGCAGGGCTGACTTTGACCGCGGGGCCTTGGGGGAAAAACTGTTTTTT. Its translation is CASRADFDRGALGEKLFF. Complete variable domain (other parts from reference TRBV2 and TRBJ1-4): EPEVTQTPSHQVTQMGQEVILRCVPISNHLYFYWYRQILGQKVEFLVSFYNNEISEKSEIFDDQFSVERPDGSNFTLKIRSTKLEDSAMYFCASRADFDRGALGEKLFFGSGTQLSVL.

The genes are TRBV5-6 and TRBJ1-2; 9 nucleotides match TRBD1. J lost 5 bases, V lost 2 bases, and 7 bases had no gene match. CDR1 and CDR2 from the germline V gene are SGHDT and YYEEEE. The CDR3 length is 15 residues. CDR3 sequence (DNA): TGTGCCAGCAGCTTTTTCCGGGACAGGGAGTATGGCTACACCTTC. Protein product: CASSFFRDREYGYTF. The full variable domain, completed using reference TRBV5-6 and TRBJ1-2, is DAGVTQSPTHLIKTRGQQVTLRCSPKSGHDTVSWYQQALGQGPQFIFQYYEEEERQRGNFPDRFSGHQFPNYSSELNVNALLLGDSALYLCASSFFRDREYGYTFGSGTRLTVV.

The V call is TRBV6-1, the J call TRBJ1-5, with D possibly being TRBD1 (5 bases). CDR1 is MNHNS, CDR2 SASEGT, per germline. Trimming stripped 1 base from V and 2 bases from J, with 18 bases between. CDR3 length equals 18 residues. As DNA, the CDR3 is TGTGCCAGCAGTGAAGTCCCTTCGCCTGACAGCCGCAATCAGCCCCAGCATTTT. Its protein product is CASSEVPSPDSRNQPQHF.

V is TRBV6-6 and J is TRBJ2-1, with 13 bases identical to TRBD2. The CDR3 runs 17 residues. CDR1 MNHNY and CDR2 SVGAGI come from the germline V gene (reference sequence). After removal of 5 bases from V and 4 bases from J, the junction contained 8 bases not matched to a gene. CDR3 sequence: CASSPAGTSGVYNEQFF. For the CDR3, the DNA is TGTGCCAGCAGTCCGGCCGGGACTAGCGGGGTTTACAATGAGCAGTTCTTC.

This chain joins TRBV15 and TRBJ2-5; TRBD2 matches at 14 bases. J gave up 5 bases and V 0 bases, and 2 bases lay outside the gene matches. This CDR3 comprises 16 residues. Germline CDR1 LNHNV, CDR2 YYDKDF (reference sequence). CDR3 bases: TGTGCCACCAGCAGAGATGGGACTAGCGGGAGTGAGACCCAGTACTTC. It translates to CATSRDGTSGSETQYF.

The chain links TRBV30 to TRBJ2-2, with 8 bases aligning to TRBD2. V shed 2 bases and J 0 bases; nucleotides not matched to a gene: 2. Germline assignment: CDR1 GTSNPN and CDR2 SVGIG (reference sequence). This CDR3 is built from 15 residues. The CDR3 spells CAWSSGGANTGELFF. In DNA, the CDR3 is TGTGCCTGGAGTTCGGGGGGGGCGAACACCGGGGAGCTGTTTTTT.

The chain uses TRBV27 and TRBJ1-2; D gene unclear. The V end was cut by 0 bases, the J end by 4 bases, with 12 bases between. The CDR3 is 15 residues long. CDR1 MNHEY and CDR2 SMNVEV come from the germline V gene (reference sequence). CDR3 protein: CASSLSRGNSYGYTF. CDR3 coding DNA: TGTGCCAGCAGTTTATCGCGGGGTAATAGCTATGGCTACACCTTC.

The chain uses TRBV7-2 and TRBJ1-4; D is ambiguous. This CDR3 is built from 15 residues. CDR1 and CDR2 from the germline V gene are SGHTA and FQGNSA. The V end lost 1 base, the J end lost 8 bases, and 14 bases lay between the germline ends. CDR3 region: CASSLVAGSGEKLFF. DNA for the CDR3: TGTGCCAGCAGCTTAGTCGCGGGGAGTGGGGAAAAACTGTTTTTT.

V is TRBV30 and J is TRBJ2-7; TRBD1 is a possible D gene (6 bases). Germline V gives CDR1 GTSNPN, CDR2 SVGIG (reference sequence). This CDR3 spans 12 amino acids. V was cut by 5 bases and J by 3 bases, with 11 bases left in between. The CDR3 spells CAWGRDNYEQYF. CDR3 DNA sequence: TGTGCCTGGGGCCGGGACAACTACGAGCAGTACTTC.

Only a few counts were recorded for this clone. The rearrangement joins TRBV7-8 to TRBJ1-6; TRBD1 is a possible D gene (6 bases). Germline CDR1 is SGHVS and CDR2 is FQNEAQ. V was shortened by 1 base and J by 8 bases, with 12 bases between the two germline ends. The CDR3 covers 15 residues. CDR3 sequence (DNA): TGTGCCAGCAGCTTAGTTGGGGGCCCTGATTCACCCCTCCACTTT. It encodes CASSLVGGPDSPLHF.

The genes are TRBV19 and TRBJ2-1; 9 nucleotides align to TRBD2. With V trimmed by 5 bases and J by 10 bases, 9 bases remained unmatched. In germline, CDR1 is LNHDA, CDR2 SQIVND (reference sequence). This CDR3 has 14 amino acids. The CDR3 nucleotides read TGTGCCAGTAGTCGGCGGGGGGGCCGAGACGAGCAGTTCTTC. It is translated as CASSRRGGRDEQFF.

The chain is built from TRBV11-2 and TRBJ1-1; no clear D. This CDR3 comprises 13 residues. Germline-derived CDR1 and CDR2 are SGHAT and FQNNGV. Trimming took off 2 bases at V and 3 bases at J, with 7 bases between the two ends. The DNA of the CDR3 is TGTGCCAGCAGCTTACCCAGTTACACTGAAGCTTTCTTT. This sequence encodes CASSLPSYTEAFF.

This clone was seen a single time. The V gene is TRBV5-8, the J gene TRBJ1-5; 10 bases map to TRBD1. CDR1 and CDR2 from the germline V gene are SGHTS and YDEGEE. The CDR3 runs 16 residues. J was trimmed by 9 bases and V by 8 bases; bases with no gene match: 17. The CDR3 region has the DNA TGTGCCAGTGCGAGTACTGCGGGACAGGGGCTAAGGCCCCAGCATTTT. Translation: CASASTAGQGLRPQHF.

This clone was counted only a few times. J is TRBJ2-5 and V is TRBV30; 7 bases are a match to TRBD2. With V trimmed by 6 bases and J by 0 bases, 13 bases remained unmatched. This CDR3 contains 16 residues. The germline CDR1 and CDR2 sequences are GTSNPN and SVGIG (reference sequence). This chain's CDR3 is CACGLGRGSYQETQYF. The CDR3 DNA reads TGTGCCTGCGGACTAGGCCGGGGTTCATACCAAGAGACCCAGTACTTC.

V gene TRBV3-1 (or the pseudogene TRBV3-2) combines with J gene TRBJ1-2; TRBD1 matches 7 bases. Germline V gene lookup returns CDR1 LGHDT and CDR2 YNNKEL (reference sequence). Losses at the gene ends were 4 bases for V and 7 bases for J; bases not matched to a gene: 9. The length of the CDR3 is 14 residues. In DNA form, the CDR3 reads TGTGCCAGCAGCCGCCTTGGGACAGCGAGTGGCTACACCTTC. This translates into CASSRLGTASGYTF.

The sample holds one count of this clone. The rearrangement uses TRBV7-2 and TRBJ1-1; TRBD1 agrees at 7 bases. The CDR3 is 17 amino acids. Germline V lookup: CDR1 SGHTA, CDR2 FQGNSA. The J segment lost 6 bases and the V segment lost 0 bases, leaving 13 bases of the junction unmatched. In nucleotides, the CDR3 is TGTGCCAGCAGCTTAGCGCCAGGAACAGGGGATAGGGCTGAAGCTTTCTTT. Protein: CASSLAPGTGDRAEAFF.

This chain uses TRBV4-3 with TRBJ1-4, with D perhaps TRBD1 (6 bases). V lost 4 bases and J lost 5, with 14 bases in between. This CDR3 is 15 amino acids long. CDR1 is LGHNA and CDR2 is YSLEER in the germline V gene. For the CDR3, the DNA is TGCGCCAGCAGCCTTGTTGGGACATCAAATGAAAAACTGTTTTTT. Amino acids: CASSLVGTSNEKLFF.

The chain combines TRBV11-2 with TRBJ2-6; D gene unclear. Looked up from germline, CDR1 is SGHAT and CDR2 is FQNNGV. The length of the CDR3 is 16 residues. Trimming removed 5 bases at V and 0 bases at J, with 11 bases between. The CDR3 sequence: CASSHGPISGANVLTF. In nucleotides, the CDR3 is TGTGCCAGCAGCCATGGGCCCATCTCTGGGGCCAACGTCCTGACTTTC.

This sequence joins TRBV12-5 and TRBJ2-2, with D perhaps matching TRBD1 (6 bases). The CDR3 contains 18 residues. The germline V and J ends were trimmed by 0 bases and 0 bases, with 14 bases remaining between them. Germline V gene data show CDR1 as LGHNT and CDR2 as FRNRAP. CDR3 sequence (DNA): TGTGCTAGTGGTTTGGTCCTTGTACAGGGAGCGAACACCGGGGAGCTGTTTTTT. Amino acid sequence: CASGLVLVQGANTGELFF.

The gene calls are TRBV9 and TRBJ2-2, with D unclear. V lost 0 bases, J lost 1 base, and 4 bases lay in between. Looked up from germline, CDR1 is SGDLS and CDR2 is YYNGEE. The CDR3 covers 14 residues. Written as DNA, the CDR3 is TGTGCCAGCAGCGTAGTTCAGAACACCGGGGAGCTGTTTTTT. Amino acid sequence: CASSVVQNTGELFF. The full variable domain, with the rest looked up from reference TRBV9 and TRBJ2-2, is DSGVTQTPKHLITATGQRVTLRCSPRSGDLSVYWYQQSLDQGLQFLIQYYNGEERAKGNILERFSAQQFPDLHSELNLSSLELGDSALYFCASSVVQNTGELFFGEGSRLTVL.

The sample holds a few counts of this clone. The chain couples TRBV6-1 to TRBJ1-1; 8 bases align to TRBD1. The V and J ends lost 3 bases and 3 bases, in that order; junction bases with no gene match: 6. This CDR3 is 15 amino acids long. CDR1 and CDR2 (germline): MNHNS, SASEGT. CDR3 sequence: CASSDRGLVDTEAFF. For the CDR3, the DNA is TGTGCCAGCAGTGACAGGGGGCTGGTTGACACTGAAGCTTTCTTT.

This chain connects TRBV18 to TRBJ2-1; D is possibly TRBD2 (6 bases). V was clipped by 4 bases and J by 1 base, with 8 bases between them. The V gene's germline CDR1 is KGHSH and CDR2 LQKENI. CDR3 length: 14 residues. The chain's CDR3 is CASSRGESYNEQFF. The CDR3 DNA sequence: TGTGCCAGCTCACGGGGGGAATCCTACAATGAGCAGTTCTTC.

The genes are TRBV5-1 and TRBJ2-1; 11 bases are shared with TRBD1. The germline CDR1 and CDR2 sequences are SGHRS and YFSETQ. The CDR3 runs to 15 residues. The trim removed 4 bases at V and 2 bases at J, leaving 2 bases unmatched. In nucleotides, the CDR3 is TGCGCCAGCAGCCGGGGACAGGGGGCCTACAATGAGCAGTTCTTC. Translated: CASSRGQGAYNEQFF.

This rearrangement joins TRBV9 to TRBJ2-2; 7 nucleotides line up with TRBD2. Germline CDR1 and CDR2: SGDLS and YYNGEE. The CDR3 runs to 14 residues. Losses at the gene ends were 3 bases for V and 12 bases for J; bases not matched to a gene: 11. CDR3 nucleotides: TGTGCCAGCAGCGCGGAGGGGCGGGGAGGGAAGCTGTTTTTT. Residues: CASSAEGRGGKLFF.